The rows below give T cell receptor beta chains drawn from one sample of a study of T cells in localized non-small cell lung cancer. Measured with immunoSEQ multiplex PCR; TCRdb has only the in-frame clones, and not every one. The sample holds about 33,000 clones, almost 90% seen once. The sequenced sample was peripheral blood, obtained before any cancer treatment. The receptors here all came from a man aged 35 to 69 with stage I lung adenocarcinoma. Each CDR3 is given with its conserved first and last residue. Each record gives: V gene, clone size, D gene, J gene, CDR3 length, CDR3 protein, CDR3 DNA. A D gene is named only where the DNA matches it firmly. Only some rows state a clone size, as once, few, many or a class for expanded clones.

V: TRBV11-2; size: -; D: TRBD2; J: TRBJ2-7; length: 14; CDR3: CASSLDPGGYEQYF; DNA: TGTGCCAGCAGCTTAGATCCGGGGGGCTACGAGCAGTACTTC
V: TRBV4-1; size: -; D: -; J: TRBJ1-5; length: 12; CDR3: CASSQDIGPQHF; DNA: TGCGCCAGCAGCCAAGATATTGGGCCCCAGCATTTT
V: TRBV9; size: -; D: -; J: TRBJ2-7; length: 14; CDR3: CASSVEQGGFEQYF; DNA: TGTGCCAGCAGCGTAGAGCAGGGGGGGTTCGAGCAGTACTTC
V: TRBV11-2; size: -; D: -; J: TRBJ1-1; length: 15; CDR3: CASSPRTLSGTEAFF; DNA: TGTGCCAGCAGCCCTCGGACCTTGAGCGGCACTGAAGCTTTCTTT
V: TRBV6-5; size: -; D: -; J: TRBJ1-2; length: 15; CDR3: CASSFLTEANYGYTF; DNA: TGTGCCAGCAGTTTTTTGACCGAAGCTAACTATGGCTACACCTTC
V: TRBV11-2; size: -; D: TRBD1; J: TRBJ2-7; length: 15; CDR3: CASSLDSGGRREQYF; DNA: TGTGCCAGCAGCCTAGATTCAGGGGGCCGGAGGGAGCAGTACTTC
V: TRBV19; size: -; D: TRBD1; J: TRBJ1-5; length: 15; CDR3: CASSRGGQGDQPQHF; DNA: TGTGCCAGTAGTCGAGGGGGACAGGGAGATCAGCCCCAGCATTTT
V: TRBV5-5; size: -; D: -; J: TRBJ1-3; length: 12; CDR3: CASSLDRNTIYF; DNA: TGTGCCAGCAGCTTGGATAGAAACACCATATATTTT
V: TRBV5-1; size: few; D: -; J: TRBJ2-7; length: 15; CDR3: CASSTDTGWSREQYF; DNA: TGCGCCAGCAGCACGGACACAGGGTGGTCGCGGGAGCAGTACTTC
V: TRBV30; size: -; D: TRBD1; J: TRBJ1-1; length: 14; CDR3: CAWSAGQGVTEAFF; DNA: TGTGCCTGGAGCGCCGGACAGGGGGTCACTGAAGCTTTCTTT
V: TRBV5-1; size: -; D: -; J: TRBJ2-1; length: 16; CDR3: CASSLGGVLSYNEQFF; DNA: TGCGCCAGCAGCTTGGGTGGAGTTTTAAGCTACAATGAGCAGTTCTTC
V: TRBV9; size: -; D: -; J: TRBJ2-3; length: 14; CDR3: CASSVMTPTDTQYF; DNA: TGTGCCAGCAGCGTTATGACTCCCACAGATACGCAGTATTTT
V: TRBV5-6; size: -; D: -; J: TRBJ1-5; length: 15; CDR3: CASSLVRDEDQPQHF; DNA: TGTGCCAGCAGCTTGGTCCGGGACGAAGATCAGCCCCAGCATTTT
V: TRBV2; size: -; D: TRBD1; J: TRBJ1-2; length: 12; CDR3: CASANDRARYTF; DNA: TGTGCCAGCGCCAATGACAGGGCGCGCTACACCTTC
V: TRBV7-6; size: -; D: -; J: TRBJ2-3; length: 16; CDR3: CASSLVGGRGTDTQYF; DNA: TGTGCCAGCAGCTTAGTTGGAGGGCGAGGCACAGATACGCAGTATTTT
V: TRBV11-2; size: -; D: -; J: TRBJ2-7; length: 12; CDR3: CASSTYTATKTF; DNA: TGTGCCAGCAGCACTTATACAGCTACAAAGACCTTC
V: TRBV5-6; size: -; D: -; J: TRBJ2-5; length: 15; CDR3: CASSFSLNGGETQYF; DNA: TGTGCCAGCAGCTTCTCTCTGAACGGTGGAGAGACCCAGTACTTC
V: TRBV5-1; size: -; D: -; J: TRBJ1-6; length: 14; CDR3: CASSLSLLNSPLHF; DNA: TGCGCCAGCAGCTTGTCCCTTCTTAATTCACCCCTCCACTTT
V: TRBV5-6; size: -; D: -; J: TRBJ1-1; length: 12; CDR3: CASSLISDEAFF; DNA: TGTGCCAGCAGCTTGATCAGCGATGAAGCTTTCTTT
V: TRBV27; size: -; D: -; J: TRBJ1-6; length: 14; CDR3: CASRDAGTNSPLHF; DNA: TGTGCCAGCAGGGACGCAGGGACAAATTCACCCCTCCACTTT
V: TRBV5-1; size: -; D: -; J: TRBJ1-6; length: 13; CDR3: CASSATENSPLHF; DNA: TGCGCCAGCAGCGCGACAGAGAATTCACCCCTCCACTTT
V: TRBV27; size: once; D: -; J: TRBJ2-7; length: 14; CDR3: CASSLIGGGDEQYF; DNA: TGTGCCAGCAGTTTAATAGGGGGAGGCGACGAGCAGTACTTC
V: TRBV27; size: few; D: -; J: TRBJ2-3; length: 14; CDR3: CASSQGRETDTQYF; DNA: TGTGCCAGCAGTCAAGGCAGGGAGACAGATACGCAGTATTTT
V: TRBV9; size: -; D: TRBD1; J: TRBJ1-4; length: 16; CDR3: CASSVEGQGFQEKLFF; DNA: TGTGCCAGCAGCGTAGAGGGACAGGGCTTTCAGGAAAAACTGTTTTTT
V: TRBV9; size: -; D: -; J: TRBJ1-2; length: 15; CDR3: CASSEDSPGLYGYTF; DNA: TGTGCCAGCAGCGAGGACTCGCCGGGACTCTATGGCTACACCTTC
V: TRBV19; size: -; D: -; J: TRBJ2-7; length: 13; CDR3: CASSITASYEQYF; DNA: TGTGCCAGTAGTATTACAGCTTCCTACGAGCAGTACTTC
V: TRBV18; size: -; D: -; J: TRBJ1-2; length: 13; CDR3: CASSATPGYGYTF; DNA: TGTGCCAGCTCGGCCACGCCGGGCTATGGCTACACCTTC
V: TRBV4-2; size: -; D: TRBD1; J: TRBJ2-6; length: 17; CDR3: CASSPRDRDSGANVLTF; DNA: TGTGCCAGCAGCCCCCGGGACAGAGACTCTGGGGCCAACGTCCTGACTTTC